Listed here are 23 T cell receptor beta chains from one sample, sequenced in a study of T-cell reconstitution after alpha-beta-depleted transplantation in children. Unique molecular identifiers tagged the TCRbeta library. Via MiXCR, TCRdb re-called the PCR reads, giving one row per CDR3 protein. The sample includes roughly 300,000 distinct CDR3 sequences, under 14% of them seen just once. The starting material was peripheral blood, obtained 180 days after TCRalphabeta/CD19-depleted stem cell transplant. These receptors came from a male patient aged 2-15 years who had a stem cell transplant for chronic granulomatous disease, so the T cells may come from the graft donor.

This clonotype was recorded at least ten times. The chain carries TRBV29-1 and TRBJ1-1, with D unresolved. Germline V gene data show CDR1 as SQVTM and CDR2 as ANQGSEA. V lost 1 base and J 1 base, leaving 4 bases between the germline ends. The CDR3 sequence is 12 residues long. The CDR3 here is CSVEGGNTEAFF. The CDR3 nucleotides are TGCAGCGTTGAAGGGGGGAACACTGAAGCTTTCTTT. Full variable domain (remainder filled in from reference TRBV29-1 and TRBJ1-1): SAVISQKPSRDICQRGTSLTIQCQVDSQVTMMFWYRQQPGQSLTLIATANQGSEATYESGFVIDKFPISRPNLTFSTLTVSNMSPEDSSIYLCSVEGGNTEAFFGQGTRLTVV.

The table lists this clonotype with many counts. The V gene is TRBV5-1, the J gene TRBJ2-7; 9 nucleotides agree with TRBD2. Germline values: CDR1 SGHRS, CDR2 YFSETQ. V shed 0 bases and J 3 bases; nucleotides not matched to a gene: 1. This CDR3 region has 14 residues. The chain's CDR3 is CASSLDSGSYEQYF. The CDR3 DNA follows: TGCGCCAGCAGCTTGGATAGCGGGAGCTACGAGCAGTACTTC.

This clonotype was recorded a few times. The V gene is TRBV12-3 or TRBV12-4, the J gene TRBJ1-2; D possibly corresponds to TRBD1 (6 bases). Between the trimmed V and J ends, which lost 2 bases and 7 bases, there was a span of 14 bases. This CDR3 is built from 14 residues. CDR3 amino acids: CASSLLGTSSGYTF. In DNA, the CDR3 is TGTGCCAGCAGTTTATTAGGGACATCAAGTGGCTACACCTTC.

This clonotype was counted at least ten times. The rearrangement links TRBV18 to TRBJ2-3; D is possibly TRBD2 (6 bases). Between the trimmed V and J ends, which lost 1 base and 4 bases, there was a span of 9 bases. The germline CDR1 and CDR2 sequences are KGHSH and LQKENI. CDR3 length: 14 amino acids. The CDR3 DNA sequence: TGTGCCAGCTCACCACTCAGGGAGGCAGATACGCAGTATTTT. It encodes CASSPLREADTQYF.

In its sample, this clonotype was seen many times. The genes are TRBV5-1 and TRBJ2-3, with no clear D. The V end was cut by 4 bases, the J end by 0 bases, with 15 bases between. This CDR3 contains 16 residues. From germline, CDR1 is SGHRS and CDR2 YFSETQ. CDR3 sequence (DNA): TGCGCCAGCAGCGAGGACGGCCTAGAAAGCACAGATACGCAGTATTTT. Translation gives CASSEDGLESTDTQYF. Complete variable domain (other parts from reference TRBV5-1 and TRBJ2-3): KAGVTQTPRYLIKTRGQQVTLSCSPISGHRSVSWYQQTPGQGLQFLFEYFSETQRNKGNFPGRFSGRQFSNSRSEMNVSTLELGDSALYLCASSEDGLESTDTQYFGPGTRLTVL.

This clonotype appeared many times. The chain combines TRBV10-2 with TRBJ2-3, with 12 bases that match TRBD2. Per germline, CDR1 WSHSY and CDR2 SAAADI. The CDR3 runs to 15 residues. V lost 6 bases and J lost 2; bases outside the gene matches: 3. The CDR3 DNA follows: TGCGCCAGCAGGGCTAGCGGGAGGGCCACAGATACGCAGTATTTT. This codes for CASRASGRATDTQYF.

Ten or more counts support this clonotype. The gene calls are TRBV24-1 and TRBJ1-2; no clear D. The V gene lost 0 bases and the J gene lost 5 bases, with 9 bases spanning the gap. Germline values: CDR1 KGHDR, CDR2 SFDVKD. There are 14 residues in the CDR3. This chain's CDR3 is CATSDLPPQYGYTF. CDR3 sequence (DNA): TGTGCCACCAGTGATTTGCCCCCTCAGTATGGCTACACCTTC.

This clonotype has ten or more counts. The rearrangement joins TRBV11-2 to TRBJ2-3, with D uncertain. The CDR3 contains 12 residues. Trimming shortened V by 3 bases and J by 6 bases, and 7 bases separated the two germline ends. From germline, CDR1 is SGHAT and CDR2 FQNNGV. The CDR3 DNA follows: TGTGCCAGCAGCTTTTTCAGGGATACGCAGTATTTT. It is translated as CASSFFRDTQYF.

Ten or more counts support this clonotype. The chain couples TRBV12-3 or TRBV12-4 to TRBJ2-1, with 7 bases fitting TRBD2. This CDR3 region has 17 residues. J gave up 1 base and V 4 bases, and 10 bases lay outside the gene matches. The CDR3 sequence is CASSSLMGGFSYNEQFF. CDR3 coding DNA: TGTGCCAGCAGTTCATTAATGGGGGGGTTTTCCTACAATGAGCAGTTCTTC.

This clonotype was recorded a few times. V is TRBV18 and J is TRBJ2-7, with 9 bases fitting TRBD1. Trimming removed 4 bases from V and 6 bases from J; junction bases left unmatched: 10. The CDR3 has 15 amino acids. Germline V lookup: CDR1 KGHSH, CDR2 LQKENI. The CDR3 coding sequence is TGTGCCAGCTCACGCATCCGGGACAGGGTCACCGAGCAGTACTTC. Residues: CASSRIRDRVTEQYF.

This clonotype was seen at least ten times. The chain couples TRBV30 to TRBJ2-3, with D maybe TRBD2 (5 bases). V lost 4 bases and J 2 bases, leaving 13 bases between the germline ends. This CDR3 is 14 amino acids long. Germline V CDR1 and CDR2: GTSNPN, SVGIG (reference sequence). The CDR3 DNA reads TGTGCCTGGAACCTTGGACTTTTCACAGATACGCAGTATTTT. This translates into CAWNLGLFTDTQYF.

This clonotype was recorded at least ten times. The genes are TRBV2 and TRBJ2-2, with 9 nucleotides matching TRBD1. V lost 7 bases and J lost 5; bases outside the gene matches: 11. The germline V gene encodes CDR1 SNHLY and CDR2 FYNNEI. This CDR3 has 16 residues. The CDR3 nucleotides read TGTGCCAGCAATTACTTACAGGGGGCGCAAACCGGGGAGCTGTTTTTT. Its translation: CASNYLQGAQTGELFF. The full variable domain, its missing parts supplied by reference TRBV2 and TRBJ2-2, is EPEVTQTPSHQVTQMGQEVILRCVPISNHLYFYWYRQILGQKVEFLVSFYNNEISEKSEIFDDQFSVERPDGSNFTLKIRSTKLEDSAMYFCASNYLQGAQTGELFFGEGSRLTVL.

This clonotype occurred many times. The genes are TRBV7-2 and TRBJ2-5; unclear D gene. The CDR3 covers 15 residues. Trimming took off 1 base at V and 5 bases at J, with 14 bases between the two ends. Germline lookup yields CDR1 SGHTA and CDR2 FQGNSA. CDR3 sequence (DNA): TGTGCCAGCAGCTTAGTCTCACGGGTTGTGGAGACCCAGTACTTC. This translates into CASSLVSRVVETQYF.

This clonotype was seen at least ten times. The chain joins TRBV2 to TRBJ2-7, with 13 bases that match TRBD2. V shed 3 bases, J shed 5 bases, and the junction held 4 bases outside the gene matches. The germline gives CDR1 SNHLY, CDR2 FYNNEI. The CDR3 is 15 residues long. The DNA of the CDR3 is TGTGCCAGCAGTGAGGGGACTAGCGGGGTGAACGAGCAGTACTTC. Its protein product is CASSEGTSGVNEQYF.

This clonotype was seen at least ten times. This chain's CDR3 is CASSPTWPSGSGEQFF. As DNA, the CDR3 is TGTGCCAGCAGTCCCACATGGCCTAGCGGGAGCGGAGAGCAGTTCTTC. The chain combines TRBV28 with TRBJ2-1; 10 nucleotides match TRBD2. The junction had 14 bases not matched to a gene; V was cut back by 5 bases and J by 10 bases. The CDR3 spans 16 residues. From germline, CDR1 is MDHEN and CDR2 SYDVKM.

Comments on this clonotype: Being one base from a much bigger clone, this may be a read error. CDR3 in DNA: TGCAGTGCTAGCGCGGGATCATGCACAGATACGCAGTATTTT. Amino acid sequence: CSASAGSCTDTQYF. The gene calls are TRBV20-1 and TRBJ2-3; tentatively, D is TRBD2 (6 bases). Trimming pared 3 bases from V and 1 base from J, leaving 11 bases between. Germline V gene sequence: CDR1 DFQATT, CDR2 SNEGSKA (reference sequence). CDR3 length: 14 residues.

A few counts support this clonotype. The chain's CDR3 is CASSQTISGETQYF. The CDR3 DNA reads TGCGCCAGCAGCCAAACAATTAGTGGAGAGACCCAGTACTTC. The chain uses TRBV4-3 and TRBJ2-5; D unresolved. There are 14 residues in the CDR3. The V gene lost 2 bases and the J gene lost 4 bases, with 11 bases spanning the gap. Looked up from germline, CDR1 is LGHNA and CDR2 is YSLEER.

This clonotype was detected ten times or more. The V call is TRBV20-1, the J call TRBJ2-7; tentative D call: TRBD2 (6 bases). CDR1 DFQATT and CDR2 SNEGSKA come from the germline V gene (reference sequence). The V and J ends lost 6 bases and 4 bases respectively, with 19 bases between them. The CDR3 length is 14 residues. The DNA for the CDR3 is TGCAGTGCCCTGGGGGGTAATGCCCTTTACGAGCAGTACTTC. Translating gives CSALGGNALYEQYF.

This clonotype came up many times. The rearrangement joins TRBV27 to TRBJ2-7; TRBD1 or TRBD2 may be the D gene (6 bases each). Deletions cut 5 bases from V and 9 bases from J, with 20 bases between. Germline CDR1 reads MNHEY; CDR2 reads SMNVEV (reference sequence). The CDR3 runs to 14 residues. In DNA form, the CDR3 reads TGTGCCAGCAGTCAGCGCGGGACACCCGCGGGGCAGTACTTC. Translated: CASSQRGTPAGQYF.

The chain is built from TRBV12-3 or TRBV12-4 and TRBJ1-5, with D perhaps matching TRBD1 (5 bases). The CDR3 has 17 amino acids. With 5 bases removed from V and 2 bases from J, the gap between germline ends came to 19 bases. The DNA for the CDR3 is TGTGCCAGCAGTACCGGGACGGGGGTTTGGGGCAATCAGCCCCAGCATTTT. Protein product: CASSTGTGVWGNQPQHF.

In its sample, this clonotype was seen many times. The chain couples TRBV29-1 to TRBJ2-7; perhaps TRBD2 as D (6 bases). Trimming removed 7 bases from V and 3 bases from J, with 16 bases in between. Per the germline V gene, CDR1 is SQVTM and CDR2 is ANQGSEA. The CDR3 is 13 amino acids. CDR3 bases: TGCAGCGCCTGTACCGGGAGCTGCTACGAGCAGTACTTC. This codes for CSACTGSCYEQYF.

CDR3 sequence: CAWSVSEQYF. The CDR3 DNA sequence: TGTGCCTGGAGTGTGTCCGAGCAGTACTTC. V is TRBV30 and J is TRBJ2-7; D gene ambiguous. The CDR3 runs to 10 residues. The V gene's germline CDR1 is GTSNPN and CDR2 SVGIG (reference sequence). V was pared by 0 bases and J by 6 bases, with 3 bases between. Full variable domain (missing parts from reference TRBV30 and TRBJ2-7): SQTIHQWPATLVQPVGSPLSLECTVEGTSNPNLYWYRQAAGRGLQLLFYSVGIGQISSEVPQNLSASRPQDRQFILSSKKLLLSDSGFYLCAWSVSEQYFGPGTRLTVT.

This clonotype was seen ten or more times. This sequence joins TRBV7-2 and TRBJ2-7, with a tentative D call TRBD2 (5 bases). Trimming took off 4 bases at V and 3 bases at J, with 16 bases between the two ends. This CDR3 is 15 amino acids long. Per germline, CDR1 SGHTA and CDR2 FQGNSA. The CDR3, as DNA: TGTGCCAGCAGCTCCTCCCCGGGGAGCGGCTACGAGCAGTACTTC. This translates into CASSSSPGSGYEQYF.